Below are 32 T cell receptor beta chains sequenced from a single sample in a study of regulatory T cells in long-lasting Graves disease. In building TCR beta libraries, iRepertoire HTBI primers were used together with Arm-PCR of CDR3 regions. One entry per CDR3 protein results from TCRdb running MiXCR on the multiplex PCR reads. The sample holds more than 650,000 distinct CDR3 sequences, approximately 29% seen once. The time point: persistent/refractory GD, antithyroid drugs over 5 years with positive TRAb. From PBMCs, RNA was extracted and then used to make the TCR library. The sample consisted of peripheral blood mononuclear cells (PBMCs), taken when the disease was refractory, from a patient treated with antithyroid drugs. All receptors derive from a female donor with Graves disease.

There are a few counts of this clonotype. This chain links TRBV6-5 with TRBJ2-2; 11 bases are shared with TRBD2. Germline CDR1 MNHEY, CDR2 SVGAGI. CDR3 length: 18 amino acids. V lost 0 bases, J lost 5 bases, and 8 bases stayed unmatched. CDR3 nucleotides: TGTGCCAGCAGTTACTCGCAGGGACTAGCGGAGAAAACCGGGGAGCTGTTTTTT. Encoded protein: CASSYSQGLAEKTGELFF.

This clonotype appeared many times. DNA of the CDR3: TGCAGTGCTCCAGGGCTGCAAGAGACCCAGTACTTC. Translation: CSAPGLQETQYF. The chain links TRBV20-1 to TRBJ2-5; D is possibly TRBD1 (5 bases). The CDR3 loop spans 12 amino acids. Per germline, CDR1 DFQATT and CDR2 SNEGSKA (reference sequence). V shed 5 bases and J shed 2 bases, with 9 bases lying between them.

This clonotype was observed at least ten times. Mismatch with germline at one junction end may stem from a read error. The rearrangement links TRBV5-1 to TRBJ1-1; no definite D call. Germline V gene data show CDR1 as SGHRS and CDR2 as YFSETQ. This CDR3 is 15 amino acids long. The CDR3 nucleotides read TGTGCCAGCAGCTTAGCGCGAGACATGAACACTGAAGCTTTCTTT. It codes for CASSLARDMNTEAFF.

This clonotype was detected a few times. V usage is TRBV3-1 and J usage is TRBJ1-1, with D unclear. V lost 1 base to trimming and J lost 4 bases, with 10 bases between them. Germline V gene sequence: CDR1 LGHDT, CDR2 YNNKEL (reference sequence). CDR3 size: 14 residues. The CDR3 region has the DNA TGTGCCAGCAGCCAAGGAGAGGGTCGCACTGAAGCTTTCTTT. It is translated as CASSQGEGRTEAFF.

The chain combines TRBV9 with TRBJ2-7; either TRBD1 or TRBD2 may fit D (5 bases each). Looked up from germline, CDR1 is SGDLS and CDR2 is YYNGEE. This CDR3 comprises 15 residues. V was cut by 0 bases and J by 3 bases, with 13 bases left in between. CDR3 amino acids: CASSVAQGPNYEQYF. CDR3 nucleotide sequence: TGTGCCAGCAGCGTAGCGCAGGGACCAAACTACGAGCAGTACTTC.

This clonotype showed up just once. The CDR3 bases are TGTGCCAGCAGCCAAGATCCCGGGGAGCTGTTTTTT. Its translation is CASSQDPGELFF. The J gene is TRBJ2-2, the V gene TRBV3-1; the D is unclear. The CDR3 spans 12 residues. Trimming removed 0 bases at V and 6 bases at J, with 2 bases between. The germline V gene has CDR1 LGHDT and CDR2 YNNKEL (reference sequence). The complete variable domain, with remaining parts taken from reference TRBV3-1 and TRBJ2-2, reads DTAVSQTPKYLVTQMGNDKSIKCEQNLGHDTMYWYKQDSKKFLKIMFSYNNKELIINETVPNRFSPKSPDKAHLNLHINSLELGDSAVYFCASSQDPGELFFGEGSRLTVL.

This chain uses TRBV6-2 or TRBV6-3 with TRBJ2-7, with 7 positions matching TRBD2. V shed 4 bases, J shed 3 bases, and the junction held 12 bases outside the gene matches. Germline V gives CDR1 MNHEY, CDR2 SVGEGT. This CDR3 comprises 16 residues. Here the CDR3 reads CASSSLRGGGDYEQYF. CDR3 sequence (DNA): TGTGCCAGCAGTTCTCTAAGAGGTGGGGGGGACTACGAGCAGTACTTC.

This clonotype has a handful of counts. V and J are TRBV6-2 or TRBV6-3 and TRBJ1-1, with D possibly TRBD1 on 5 matching bases. Trimming pared 2 bases from V and 1 base from J, leaving 14 bases between. There are 16 residues in the CDR3. Germline V gene lookup returns CDR1 MNHEY and CDR2 SVGEGT. The CDR3 DNA reads TGTGCCAGCAGTTACCCCTCGAGGGGCCCGAACACTGAAGCTTTCTTT. Its translation is CASSYPSRGPNTEAFF.

This chain joins TRBV7-9 and TRBJ2-5; D is undetermined. With 1 base removed from V and 3 bases from J, the gap between germline ends came to 12 bases. This CDR3 spans 15 amino acids. Germline V gene data show CDR1 as SEHNR and CDR2 as FQNEAQ (reference sequence). The chain's CDR3 is CASSLDARLEETQYF. The CDR3 nucleotides read TGTGCCAGCAGCTTAGACGCGCGTTTAGAAGAGACCCAGTACTTC.

This clonotype was seen a few times. The V and J genes are TRBV7-2 and TRBJ2-7; D is unclear. Trimming removed 3 bases at V and 6 bases at J, with 9 bases between. Germline assignment: CDR1 SGHTA and CDR2 FQGNSA. The CDR3 loop spans 12 amino acids. The CDR3 reads CASSLFRGEQYF. The CDR3 DNA reads as TGTGCCAGCAGCTTGTTTAGAGGCGAGCAGTACTTC. The full variable domain, with the rest looked up from reference TRBV7-2 and TRBJ2-7, is GAGVSQSPSNKVTEKGKDVELRCDPISGHTALYWYRQSLGQGLEFLIYFQGNSAPDKSGLPSDRFSAERTGGSVSTLTIQRTQQEDSAVYLCASSLFRGEQYFGPGTRLTVT.

This clonotype appeared a few times. The chain links TRBV6-4 to TRBJ1-2; possible D gene TRBD1, 5 bases. V lost 6 bases and J 0 bases, leaving 14 bases between the germline ends. CDR1 and CDR2 (germline): MRHNA, SNTAGT. The CDR3 contains 15 residues. CDR3 sequence (DNA): TGTGCCAGCAGGCGCGACAGTCTTGCTAACTATGGCTACACCTTC. Translating it yields CASRRDSLANYGYTF.

The CDR3 sequence: CSARDGQIHSNQPQHF. The CDR3 DNA reads TGCAGTGCTAGAGATGGGCAGATACATAGCAATCAGCCCCAGCATTTT. This chain uses TRBV20-1 with TRBJ1-5; D unresolved. The V end was cut by 0 bases, the J end by 0 bases, with 12 bases between. The CDR3 length is 16 residues. The V gene's germline CDR1 is DFQATT and CDR2 SNEGSKA (reference sequence).

The chain couples TRBV19 to TRBJ1-1; tentative D call: TRBD1 (5 bases). The CDR3 loop spans 14 amino acids. Germline V gene data show CDR1 as LNHDA and CDR2 as SQIVND (reference sequence). V shed 2 bases and J shed 10 bases, with 17 bases lying between them. In DNA form, the CDR3 reads TGTGCCAGTAGTATATCCTGGCAGGGTAGTGGAGCTTTCTTT. It specifies CASSISWQGSGAFF.

The chain combines TRBV4-1 with TRBJ1-3; D ambiguous. The CDR3 has 17 amino acids. V was pared by 4 bases and J by 2 bases, with 18 bases between. From germline, CDR1 is MGHRA and CDR2 YSYEKL. The chain's CDR3 is CASSREGGRIAGNTIYF. The CDR3 coding sequence is TGCGCCAGCAGCCGGGAAGGTGGACGGATTGCTGGAAACACCATATATTTT.

This clonotype was observed a few times. The chain has TRBV29-1 and TRBJ2-2; 9 bases fit TRBD1. Germline V gives CDR1 SQVTM, CDR2 ANQGSEA. The CDR3 has 17 residues. J gave up 4 bases and V 6 bases, and 15 bases lay outside the gene matches. Written as DNA, the CDR3 is TGCAGCGTCCACGCCACAATACAGGGGGCGAGCACCGGGGAGCTGTTTTTT. It specifies CSVHATIQGASTGELFF.

The V gene is TRBV7-4, the J gene TRBJ2-5, with D uncertain. CDR1 SGHVT and CDR2 SQSDAQ come from the germline V gene. Trimming left V 5 bases short and J 0 bases short, with 22 bases between. CDR3 length: 18 residues. CDR3 sequence reads: CASSPYPYKTDNQETQYF. The DNA for the CDR3 is TGTGCCAGCAGCCCATACCCATATAAAACTGATAACCAAGAGACCCAGTACTTC.

V is TRBV19 and J is TRBJ2-6; maybe TRBD2 (5 bases). The CDR3 covers 15 residues. Germline V gene lookup returns CDR1 LNHDA and CDR2 SQIVND (reference sequence). Trimming removed 11 bases from V and 0 bases from J, with 14 bases in between. The CDR3 DNA is TGTGCCTCCTCGGACTCAGACTCTGGGGCCAACGTCCTGACTTTC. It yields the protein CASSDSDSGANVLTF.

The chain is built from TRBV9 and TRBJ1-5, with D maybe TRBD1 (6 bases). The V end was cut by 2 bases, the J end by 1 base, with 10 bases between. This CDR3 has 15 amino acids. Germline V gene sequence: CDR1 SGDLS, CDR2 YYNGEE. CDR3 loop: CASSVGAQSNQPQHF. The CDR3 DNA is TGTGCCAGCAGCGTGGGGGCTCAGAGCAATCAGCCCCAGCATTTT.

V gene TRBV2 combines with J gene TRBJ1-4; tentatively, D is TRBD1 (5 bases). Trimming removed 8 bases at V and 0 bases at J, with 16 bases between. CDR3 length: 16 amino acids. Germline assignment: CDR1 SNHLY and CDR2 FYNNEI. CDR3 region: CASEGSLEATNEKLFF. As DNA, the CDR3 is TGTGCCAGCGAGGGGAGTCTGGAAGCAACTAATGAAAAACTGTTTTTT. The complete variable domain, with remaining parts taken from reference TRBV2 and TRBJ1-4, reads EPEVTQTPSHQVTQMGQEVILRCVPISNHLYFYWYRQILGQKVEFLVSFYNNEISEKSEIFDDQFSVERPDGSNFTLKIRSTKLEDSAMYFCASEGSLEATNEKLFFGSGTQLSVL.

The CDR3: CASSYSWGRGNQPQHF. Here the CDR3 DNA reads TGTGCCAGCAGTTACTCTTGGGGAAGAGGCAATCAGCCCCAGCATTTT. This chain links TRBV6-2 or TRBV6-3 with TRBJ1-5; no clear D. This CDR3 has 16 residues. Per germline, CDR1 MNHEY and CDR2 SVGEGT. V lost 0 bases and J 2 bases, leaving 11 bases between the germline ends.

V and J are TRBV6-1 and TRBJ1-5; TRBD1 matches at 7 bases. J was trimmed by 3 bases and V by 6 bases; bases with no gene match: 14. The CDR3 contains 17 residues. Germline V gene data show CDR1 as MNHNS and CDR2 as SASEGT. Here the CDR3 reads CASSPLSVTGLNQPQHF. DNA of the CDR3: TGTGCCAGCAGCCCGCTGTCGGTGACAGGGCTCAATCAGCCCCAGCATTTT.

As to this clonotype: The conserved phenylalanine or tryptophan normally closing the CDR3 is absent here, so this likely arose from a read error. The chain combines TRBV9 with TRBJ2-5, with D maybe TRBD1 (6 bases). Trimming took off 2 bases at V and 2 bases at J, with 25 bases between the two ends. CDR3 length: 19 amino acids. Germline V gene sequence: CDR1 SGDLS, CDR2 YYNGEE. In DNA form, the CDR3 reads TGTGCCAGCAGCGTCAGTGGGTCGGGGACAAGGACAGCTCAAGAGACCCAGTACCTC. It specifies CASSVSGSGTRTAQETQYL.

J is TRBJ2-5 and V is TRBV4-1, with 9 bases aligning to TRBD1. Germline V gene lookup returns CDR1 MGHRA and CDR2 YSYEKL. V lost 2 bases, J lost 6 bases, and 4 bases stayed unmatched. CDR3 length: 14 amino acids. As DNA, the CDR3 is TGCGCCAGCAGCCAAAACAGGGGGCAACAGACCCAGTACTTC. Amino acids: CASSQNRGQQTQYF.

This clonotype was detected only a few times. The CDR3 protein is CASSLAIPPIGNTIYF. Written as DNA, the CDR3 is TGTGCCAGCAGCTTAGCTATTCCTCCCATTGGAAACACCATATATTTT. The chain links TRBV11-2 to TRBJ1-3; no reliable D call. The CDR3 totals 16 residues. CDR1 is SGHAT and CDR2 is FQNNGV in the germline V gene. The V end lost 1 base, the J end lost 3 bases, and 13 bases lay between the germline ends.

The CDR3 region has the DNA TGTGCCAGCAGCGTAGGAGGGGACCCCAATCAGCCCCAGCATTTT. Its translation is CASSVGGDPNQPQHF. The chain joins TRBV9 to TRBJ1-5; D possibly corresponds to TRBD1 (5 bases). Germline V gene data show CDR1 as SGDLS and CDR2 as YYNGEE. Trimming pared 0 bases from V and 3 bases from J, leaving 10 bases between. The CDR3 covers 15 residues. The variable domain in full, with the rest retrieved from reference TRBV9 and TRBJ1-5, is DSGVTQTPKHLITATGQRVTLRCSPRSGDLSVYWYQQSLDQGLQFLIQYYNGEERAKGNILERFSAQQFPDLHSELNLSSLELGDSALYFCASSVGGDPNQPQHFGDGTRLSIL.

The CDR3 DNA sequence: TGTGCCAGTAGTATTACAGGGACTAGCGGGAGCTCCTACGAGCAGTACTTC. It yields the protein CASSITGTSGSSYEQYF. V and J are TRBV19 and TRBJ2-7; TRBD2 aligns across 14 bases. The junction had 4 bases not matched to a gene; V was cut back by 3 bases and J by 0 bases. Germline CDR1 and CDR2: LNHDA and SQIVND (reference sequence). The CDR3 length is 17 residues. Full variable domain (remainder filled in from reference TRBV19 and TRBJ2-7): DGGITQSPKYLFRKEGQNVTLSCEQNLNHDAMYWYRQDPGQGLRLIYYSQIVNDFQKGDIAEGYSVSREKKESFPLTVTSAQKNPTAFYLCASSITGTSGSSYEQYFGPGTRLTVT.

This clonotype was observed a handful of times. V gene TRBV6-1 combines with J gene TRBJ1-2; possibly TRBD1 for D (6 bases). Germline values: CDR1 MNHNS, CDR2 SASEGT. Trimming stripped 2 bases from V and 6 bases from J, with 22 bases between. This CDR3 is 17 amino acids long. The CDR3 is CASSERGGRPGGHGYTF. The CDR3 nucleotides are TGTGCCAGCAGTGAACGGGGGGGTCGGCCCGGGGGGCATGGCTACACCTTC.

This clonotype was seen repeatedly, ten times or more. The rearrangement joins TRBV12-3 or TRBV12-4 to TRBJ2-7; 8 bases agree with TRBD1. With 3 bases clipped from V and 5 bases from J, the junction kept 6 bases outside the gene matches. CDR3 length: 14 amino acids. Here the CDR3 DNA reads TGTGCCAGCAGTTTTCAGGGGGCGCAGGACGAGCAGTACTTC. It is translated as CASSFQGAQDEQYF.

The chain recombines TRBV29-1 with TRBJ1-2; D gene uncertain. V gave up 4 bases and J gave up 5 bases, with 8 bases separating them. Germline CDR1 SQVTM, CDR2 ANQGSEA. The CDR3 consists of 11 residues. The CDR3 nucleotides read TGCAGCGTTGTTACAGAGTATGGCTACACCTTC. This gives the protein CSVVTEYGYTF.

In its sample, this clonotype was seen a few times. This rearrangement joins TRBV20-1 to TRBJ1-2; 8 positions agree with TRBD1. The length of the CDR3 is 16 residues. Germline V gene data show CDR1 as DFQATT and CDR2 as SNEGSKA (reference sequence). The J segment lost 1 base and the V segment lost 3 bases, leaving 10 bases of the junction unmatched. The CDR3 loop is CSASLDTGGVNYGYTF. DNA of the CDR3: TGCAGTGCTAGTTTAGATACAGGGGGAGTTAACTATGGCTACACCTTC.

This clonotype was recorded at least ten times. The chain joins TRBV15 to TRBJ1-5; TRBD1 matches 7 bases. Losses at the gene ends were 1 base for V and 7 bases for J; bases not matched to a gene: 10. Germline V gene lookup returns CDR1 LNHNV and CDR2 YYDKDF (reference sequence). CDR3 length equals 16 residues. DNA of the CDR3: TGTGCCACCAGCAGAGGTGGGAACAGGGGCTCCCAGCCCCAGCATTTT. Protein sequence: CATSRGGNRGSQPQHF.

As to this clonotype: One base away lies a much larger clone, so this may be a sequencing read error. The rearrangement joins TRBV28 to TRBJ1-5; a possible D gene is TRBD1 (5 bases). Germline values: CDR1 MDHEN, CDR2 SYDVKM. The CDR3 spans 17 residues. CDR3 in DNA: TGTGCCGGCAGTTTATTGGTGACAGTACATAGCAATCAGCCCCAGCATTTT. It codes for CAGSLLVTVHSNQPQHF.